Listed below are T cell receptor beta chains from one sample, sequenced in a study of cytomegalovirus exposure and HLA in healthy donors. Method: immunoSEQ multiplex PCR; TCRdb's copy keeps in-frame clones and lacks some. The table shows roughly 86,000 clones, with around three quarters occurring only once. Sequenced input: PBMCs. Receptor source: a man in his sixties in good health and CMV-seronegative. CDR3s include the opening cysteine and the closing phenylalanine or tryptophan. A D gene is named only where the DNA matches it firmly. Rows give clone size only sometimes, using once, few, many, or a class for an expanded clone.

len	d_gene	j_gene	v_gene	abundance	CDR3aa	CDR3nt
14	TRBD2	TRBJ2-5	TRBV4-3	NA	CASSPTSGQGTQYF	TGCGCCAGCAGTCCGACTAGCGGGCAAGGGACCCAGTACTTC
14	TRBD2	TRBJ2-5	TRBV2	NA	CASSVRTSGETQYF	TGTGCCAGCAGTGTAAGGACTAGCGGCGAGACCCAGTACTTC
14	NA	TRBJ2-7	TRBV28	NA	CASQGGADNYEQYF	TGTGCCAGCCAGGGCGGGGCAGACAATTACGAGCAGTACTTC
17	NA	TRBJ2-1	TRBV7-2	once	CASRYNPGTRAYNEQFF	TGTGCCAGCAGATACAACCCCGGGACTCGAGCCTACAATGAGCAGTTCTTC
14	TRBD1	TRBJ2-7	TRBV30	NA	CAWNAGQGRLKQYF	TGTGCCTGGAATGCGGGACAGGGCAGGTTGAAGCAGTACTTC
12	TRBD1	TRBJ1-5	TRBV7-9	NA	CASQTGGQPQHF	TGTGCCAGCCAGACAGGGGGACAGCCCCAGCATTTT
15	NA	TRBJ2-1	TRBV18	NA	CASSPMTPLAYEQFF	TGTGCCAGCTCACCAATGACACCACTAGCCTATGAGCAGTTCTTC
14	NA	TRBJ2-5	TRBV9	NA	CASSVGGWEETQYF	TGTGCCAGCAGCGTAGGAGGGTGGGAGGAGACCCAGTACTTC
15	TRBD2	TRBJ2-1	TRBV7-9	NA	CASTWAGASGGEQFF	TGTGCCAGCACCTGGGCCGGCGCGTCGGGAGGTGAGCAGTTCTTC
14	NA	TRBJ2-7	TRBV6-5	NA	CASSDLETSYEQYF	TGTGCCAGCAGCGACCTAGAGACCAGCTACGAGCAGTACTTC
12	NA	TRBJ2-1	TRBV4-1	once	CASSQLGVGQFF	TGCGCCAGCAGCCAACTAGGGGTGGGGCAGTTCTTC
15	NA	TRBJ2-1	TRBV19	NA	CASSILSGYYNEQFF	TGTGCCAGTAGTATCCTTAGCGGATACTACAATGAGCAGTTCTTC
16	TRBD2	TRBJ2-1	TRBV5-6	NA	CASSLRFGLAYNEQFF	TGTGCCAGCAGCTTGCGCTTCGGACTAGCGTACAATGAGCAGTTCTTC
17	TRBD2	TRBJ2-1	TRBV25-1	NA	CASSESSGGSSYNEQFF	TGTGCCAGCAGTGAAAGTTCGGGGGGAAGCTCCTACAATGAGCAGTTCTTC
14	TRBD2	TRBJ2-7	TRBV28	NA	CASSSGGNSYEQYF	TGTGCCAGCAGTTCGGGAGGGAACTCCTACGAGCAGTACTTC
13	NA	TRBJ2-1	TRBV29-1	NA	CRGGSSSYNEQFF	TGCAGGGGGGGTTCGAGCTCCTACAATGAGCAGTTCTTC
14	TRBD1	TRBJ1-2	TRBV7-9	NA	CASSLEDRGEGYTF	TGTGCCAGCAGCTTAGAAGACAGGGGTGAGGGCTACACCTTC
14	TRBD1	TRBJ1-1	TRBV7-9	few	CASSPETGETEAFF	TGTGCCAGCAGCCCCGAGACAGGGGAAACTGAAGCTTTCTTT
17	NA	TRBJ1-2	TRBV7-2	NA	CASSLDGREWGNYGYTF	TGTGCCAGCAGCCTTGATGGGCGGGAATGGGGAAACTATGGCTACACCTTC
14	TRBD1	TRBJ1-1	TRBV6-1	NA	CASILTGGDTEAFF	TGTGCCAGCATCCTGACAGGGGGGGACACTGAAGCCTTCTTT
14	NA	TRBJ2-5	TRBV5-4	NA	CASSLDGLQETQYF	TGTGCCAGCAGCTTGGATGGCTTGCAAGAGACCCAGTACTTC
15	NA	TRBJ2-3	TRBV5-6	NA	CASSREDSRSDTQYF	TGTGCCAGCAGTAGAGAGGACTCCCGGTCGGATACGCAGTATTTT
18	TRBD1	TRBJ2-6	TRBV4-1	few	CASSQEGSGGSGANVLTF	TGCGCCAGCAGCCAAGAGGGTTCAGGGGGCTCTGGGGCCAACGTCCTGACTTTC
14	TRBD1	TRBJ2-7	TRBV4-2	once	CASSQPGQTYEQYF	TGTGCCAGCAGCCAACCGGGACAGACCTACGAGCAGTACTTC
15	TRBD1	TRBJ2-2	TRBV2	NA	CASITDRGGTGELFF	TGTGCCAGCATTACCGACAGGGGGGGGACCGGGGAGCTGTTTTTT
14	NA	TRBJ1-2	TRBV2	NA	CASSGNRANYGYTF	TGTGCCAGCAGTGGAAACAGGGCGAACTATGGCTACACCTTC
15	NA	TRBJ1-5	TRBV6-1	NA	CASSEAAGSNQPQHF	TGTGCCAGCAGTGAAGCTGCGGGGAGCAATCAGCCCCAGCATTTT
12	NA	TRBJ1-2	TRBV30	NA	CAWGRQERGYTF	TGTGCCTGGGGTAGACAGGAGCGAGGCTACACCTTC
15	NA	TRBJ2-7	TRBV7-8	NA	CASSLTWRDLDEQYF	TGTGCCAGCAGCCTTACCTGGCGGGATCTCGACGAGCAGTACTTC
13	NA	TRBJ1-2	TRBV6-5	NA	CASSLDSNYGYTF	TGTGCCAGCAGCCTGGACAGTAACTATGGCTACACCTTC
10	NA	TRBJ2-5	TRBV28	NA	CASGRDDQYF	TGTGCCAGCGGTAGAGATGACCAGTACTTC
17	NA	TRBJ1-4	TRBV9	NA	CASSVEGDTATNEKLFF	TGTGCCAGCAGCGTAGAGGGGGACACCGCAACTAATGAAAAACTGTTTTTT
13	TRBD1	TRBJ2-5	TRBV10-3	once	CAISRDSQETQYF	TGTGCCATCAGCCGGGACAGCCAAGAGACCCAGTACTTC
14	NA	TRBJ2-2	TRBV7-6	NA	CASSRDQGTGELFF	TGTGCCAGCAGCCGGGACCAGGGGACCGGGGAGCTGTTTTTT
14	NA	TRBJ1-2	TRBV27	few	CASSFTAVGYGYTF	TGTGCCAGCAGTTTTACAGCGGTGGGCTATGGCTACACCTTC
14	TRBD1	TRBJ2-7	TRBV9	NA	CASSQGVRTYEQYF	TGTGCCAGCAGCCAGGGGGTTAGGACCTACGAGCAGTACTTC
15	NA	TRBJ1-5	TRBV5-4	NA	CASSLDGRMPGPQHF	TGTGCCAGCAGCTTGGATGGCAGGATGCCAGGGCCCCAGCATTTT
14	TRBD1	TRBJ1-4	TRBV11-2	NA	CASSRDRVDEKLFF	TGTGCCAGCAGCCGGGACAGGGTCGATGAAAAACTGTTTTTT
16	NA	TRBJ1-5	TRBV19	NA	CASSIEVPGRNQPQHF	TGTGCCAGTAGTATAGAGGTCCCAGGGAGGAACCAGCCCCAGCATTTT
13	NA	TRBJ2-5	TRBV29-1	NA	CSAQDRFQETQYF	TGCAGCGCCCAAGACAGGTTTCAAGAGACCCAGTACTTC
14	NA	TRBJ2-5	TRBV10-2	few	CASSESMGRETQYF	TGCGCCAGCAGTGAGTCAATGGGGAGGGAGACCCAGTACTTC
16	NA	TRBJ2-1	TRBV6-5	NA	CASSFGSPWSYNEQFF	TGTGCCAGCAGTTTTGGGAGCCCTTGGTCCTACAATGAGCAGTTCTTC